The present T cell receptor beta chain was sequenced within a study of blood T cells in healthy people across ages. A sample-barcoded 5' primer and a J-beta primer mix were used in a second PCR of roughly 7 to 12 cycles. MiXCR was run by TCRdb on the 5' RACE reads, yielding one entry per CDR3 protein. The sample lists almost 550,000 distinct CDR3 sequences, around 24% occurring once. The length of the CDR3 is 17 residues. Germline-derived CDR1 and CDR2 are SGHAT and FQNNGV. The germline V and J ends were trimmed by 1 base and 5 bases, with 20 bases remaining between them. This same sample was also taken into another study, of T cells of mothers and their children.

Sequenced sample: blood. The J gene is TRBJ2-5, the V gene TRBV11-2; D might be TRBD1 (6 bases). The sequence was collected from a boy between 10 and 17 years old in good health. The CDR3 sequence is CASSLGARRAGVETQYF. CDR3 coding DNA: TGTGCCAGCAGCTTAGGAGCCAGACGGGCAGGGGTGGAGACCCAGTACTTC.